A selection of T cell receptor beta chains follows, all from one sample in a study of T cell changes during pregnancy in multiple sclerosis. Using immunoSEQ multiplex PCR, the repertoire was profiled, and TCRdb retains in-frame clones only, with some absent. The table lists around 55,000 clones, 85% to 95% of them singletons. The sequences come from CD8+ T cells from peripheral blood mononuclear cells, collected in the second trimester of pregnancy. The origin of the receptors is a female donor with multiple sclerosis, enrolled in a pregnancy study. Both conserved end residues are part of each CDR3. The D gene is left open where the match is weak. Size tells how often a clone was seen (once, few, many) or the class of an expanded clone, and some rows leave it out.

V	D	size	J	CDR3	DNA
TRBV9	-	-	TRBJ2-2	CASSADSYTGELFF	TGTGCCAGCAGCGCGGACAGTTACACCGGGGAGCTGTTTTTT
TRBV5-8	-	-	TRBJ1-1	CASSLTPGNTEAFF	TGTGCCAGCAGCTTGACTCCAGGGAACACTGAAGCTTTCTTT
TRBV28	TRBD1	once	TRBJ1-2	CASMTGDNYGYTF	TGTGCCAGCATGACAGGGGACAACTATGGCTACACCTTC
TRBV7-2	TRBD1	-	TRBJ1-2	CASRPKDRSYYGYTF	TGTGCCAGCAGGCCCAAGGACAGGAGCTACTATGGCTACACCTTC
TRBV4-1	TRBD1	-	TRBJ2-1	CASSQDRPGQVYNEQFF	TGCGCCAGCAGCCAAGACAGACCGGGACAGGTCTACAATGAGCAGTTCTTC
TRBV27	-	-	TRBJ2-5	CASSLRGYQETQYF	TGTGCCAGCAGTTTACGCGGCTACCAAGAGACCCAGTACTTC
TRBV29-1	-	-	TRBJ2-1	CSVEGSGAYNEQFF	TGCAGCGTTGAAGGGTCGGGTGCCTACAATGAGCAGTTCTTC
TRBV2	TRBD1	-	TRBJ2-7	CASRMDRALYEQYF	TGTGCCAGCAGGATGGACAGGGCTCTGTACGAGCAGTACTTC
TRBV7-9	TRBD2	-	TRBJ2-1	CASSQMGGGSDEQFF	TGTGCCAGCAGTCAGATGGGGGGGGGAAGCGATGAGCAGTTCTTC
TRBV29-1	-	-	TRBJ1-3	CSVVIRQGGGNTIYF	TGCAGCGTTGTTATTCGGCAGGGAGGCGGAAACACCATATATTTT
TRBV7-8	-	-	TRBJ2-2	CASKQGGTGELFF	TGTGCCAGCAAGCAGGGTGGGACCGGGGAGCTGTTTTTT
TRBV7-6	TRBD2	-	TRBJ2-7	CASSKGGNYEQYF	TGTGCCAGCAGCAAGGGAGGGAACTACGAGCAGTACTTC
TRBV9	TRBD2	-	TRBJ2-1	CASSERGASYNEQFF	TGTGCCAGCAGTGAGCGGGGGGCGTCCTACAATGAGCAGTTCTTC
TRBV7-6	TRBD2	once	TRBJ2-1	CASSPGGGLYNEQFF	TGTGCCAGCAGCCCCGGGGGGGGCTTATACAATGAGCAGTTCTTC
TRBV10-2	-	-	TRBJ1-3	CASSEPQDSGNTIYF	TGCGCCAGCAGTGAACCTCAGGACTCTGGAAACACCATATATTTT
TRBV10-3	-	-	TRBJ2-3	CAISEGPGGTDTQYF	TGTGCCATCAGTGAGGGGCCAGGGGGCACAGATACGCAGTATTTT
TRBV7-9	TRBD2	-	TRBJ2-7	CASDSLGTSGKYEQYF	TGTGCCAGCGACTCACTAGGGACTAGCGGGAAGTACGAGCAGTACTTC
TRBV27	-	-	TRBJ1-5	CASSSPSEAGQPQHF	TGTGCCAGCAGTTCCCCTTCGGAGGCAGGACAGCCCCAGCATTTT
TRBV4-1	-	-	TRBJ2-1	CASSQETEPVYNEQFF	TGCGCCAGCAGCCAAGAGACGGAGCCGGTATACAATGAGCAGTTCTTC
TRBV4-3	-	-	TRBJ1-1	CASSQAGNTEAFF	TGCGCCAGCAGCCAAGCAGGGAACACTGAAGCTTTCTTT